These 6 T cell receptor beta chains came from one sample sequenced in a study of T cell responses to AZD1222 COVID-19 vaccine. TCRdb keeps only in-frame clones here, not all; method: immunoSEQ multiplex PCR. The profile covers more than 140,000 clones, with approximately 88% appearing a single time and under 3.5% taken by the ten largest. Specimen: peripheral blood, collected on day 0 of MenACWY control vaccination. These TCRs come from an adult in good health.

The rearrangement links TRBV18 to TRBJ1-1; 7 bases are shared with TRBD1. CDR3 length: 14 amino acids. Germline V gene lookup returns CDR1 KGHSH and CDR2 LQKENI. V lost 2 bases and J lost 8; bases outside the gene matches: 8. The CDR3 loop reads CASSPNRGKGEAFF. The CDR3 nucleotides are TGTGCCAGCTCACCAAACAGGGGAAAAGGGGAAGCTTTCTTT.

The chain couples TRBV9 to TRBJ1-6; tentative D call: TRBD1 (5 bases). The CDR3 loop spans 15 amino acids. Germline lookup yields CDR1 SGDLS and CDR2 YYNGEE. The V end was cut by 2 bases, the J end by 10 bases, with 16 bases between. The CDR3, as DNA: TGTGCCAGCAGCGTGAACCGGGGGGTAGGGTCACCCCTCCACTTT. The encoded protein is CASSVNRGVGSPLHF.

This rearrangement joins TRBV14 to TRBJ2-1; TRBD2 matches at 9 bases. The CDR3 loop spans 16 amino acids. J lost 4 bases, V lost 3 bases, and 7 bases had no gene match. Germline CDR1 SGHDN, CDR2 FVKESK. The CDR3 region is CASSQGAGGSYNEQFF. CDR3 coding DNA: TGTGCCAGCAGCCAGGGCGCGGGAGGGTCATACAATGAGCAGTTCTTC. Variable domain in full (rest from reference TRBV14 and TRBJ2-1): EAGVTQFPSHSVIEKGQTVTLRCDPISGHDNLYWYRRVMGKEIKFLLHFVKESKQDESGMPNNRFLAERTGGTYSTLKVQPAELEDSGVYFCASSQGAGGSYNEQFFGPGTRLTVL.

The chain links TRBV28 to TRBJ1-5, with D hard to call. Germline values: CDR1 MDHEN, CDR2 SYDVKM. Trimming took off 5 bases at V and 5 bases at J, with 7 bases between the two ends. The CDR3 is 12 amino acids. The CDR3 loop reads CASSPTHQPQHF. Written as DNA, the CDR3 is TGTGCCAGCAGTCCCACCCATCAGCCCCAGCATTTT.

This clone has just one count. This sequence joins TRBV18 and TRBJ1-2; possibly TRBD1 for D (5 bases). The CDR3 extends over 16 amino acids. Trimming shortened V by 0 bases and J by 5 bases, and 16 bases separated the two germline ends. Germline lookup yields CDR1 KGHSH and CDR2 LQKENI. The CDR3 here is CASSPPFQGPVYGYTF. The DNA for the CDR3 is TGTGCCAGCTCACCACCCTTCCAGGGACCTGTTTATGGCTACACCTTC.

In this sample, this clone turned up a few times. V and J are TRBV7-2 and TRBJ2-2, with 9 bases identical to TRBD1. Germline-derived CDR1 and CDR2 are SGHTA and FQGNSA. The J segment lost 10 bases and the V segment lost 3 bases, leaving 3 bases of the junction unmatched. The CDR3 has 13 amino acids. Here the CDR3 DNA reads TGTGCCAGCAGCTTTACAGGGGGCGAGGAGCTGTTTTTT. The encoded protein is CASSFTGGEELFF.